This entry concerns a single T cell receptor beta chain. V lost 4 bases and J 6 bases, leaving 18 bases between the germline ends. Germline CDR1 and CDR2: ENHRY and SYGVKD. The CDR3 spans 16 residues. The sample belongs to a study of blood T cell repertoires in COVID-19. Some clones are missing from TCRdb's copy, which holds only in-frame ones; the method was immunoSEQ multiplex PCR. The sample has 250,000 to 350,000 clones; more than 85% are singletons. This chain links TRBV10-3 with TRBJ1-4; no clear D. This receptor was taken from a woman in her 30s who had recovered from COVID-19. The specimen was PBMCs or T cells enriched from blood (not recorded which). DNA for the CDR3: TGTGCCATCAGTGCGGATAAGGGAGAGCCCTATGAAAAACTGTTTTTT. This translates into CAISADKGEPYEKLFF.